This TCR beta chain was sequenced in a study of cytomegalovirus exposure and HLA in healthy donors. PCR employed 60 Vbeta and 13 Jbeta primers. Sequencing used immunoSEQ multiplex PCR; TCRdb keeps in-frame clones, though not all of them. The sample records about 89,000 clones, approximately 80% being singletons. Germline V CDR1 and CDR2: SGHNT, YYREEE (reference sequence). The V end lost 5 bases, the J end lost 0 bases, and 11 bases lay between the germline ends. The CDR3 totals 14 residues. This sequence joins TRBV5-4 and TRBJ1-1; a weak D match, TRBD1 (5 bases). The source is a man in his thirties or forties in good health and CMV-seronegative. Sequencing was carried out using PBMCs. The CDR3 reads CASRPDSLNTEAFF. The DNA of the CDR3 is TGTGCCAGCAGACCCGACAGCTTGAACACTGAAGCTTTCTTT.